This TCR beta chain was profiled in a study of T cell repertoires in cytomegalovirus infection. For the study at large: Peptides in the study included HLA-C-restricted and HLA-B-restricted CMV epitopes. Indications came from public TCR beta signatures; they pointed to CMV infection and to a matching HLA type. Study findings and constraints: Clonotype analysis showed dominance of the ex vivo response by HLA-C-restricted CMV-specific TCR beta clonotypes. Carriers of CMV plus the relevant HLA were identified by cumulative public TCR beta family frequency.

TCRdb re-called the reads through MiXCR, storing one row per CDR3 protein. The table lists fewer than 1,000,000 distinct CDR3 sequences, around 30% of them singletons. Worth noting for this clonotype: The antigen remains undetermined. One end of the junction fails to match germline, which may point to a read error.

Germline V lookup: CDR1 SGHVS, CDR2 FNYEAQ. The CDR3 loop spans 14 amino acids. The TCR comes from a human donor in good health (CMV status not recorded). Some clones in this sample may be carry-over from other donors' samples. The J gene is TRBJ1-2, the V gene TRBV7-6; TRBD1 matches 7 bases. The source was cultured CD8+ T cells from PBMCs, collected from culture after CMV antigen stimulation. CDR3 residues: CVSSMGQTHYGYTF. CDR3 nucleotides: TGTGTCAGCAGCATGGGACAGACCCACTATGGCTACACCTTC.